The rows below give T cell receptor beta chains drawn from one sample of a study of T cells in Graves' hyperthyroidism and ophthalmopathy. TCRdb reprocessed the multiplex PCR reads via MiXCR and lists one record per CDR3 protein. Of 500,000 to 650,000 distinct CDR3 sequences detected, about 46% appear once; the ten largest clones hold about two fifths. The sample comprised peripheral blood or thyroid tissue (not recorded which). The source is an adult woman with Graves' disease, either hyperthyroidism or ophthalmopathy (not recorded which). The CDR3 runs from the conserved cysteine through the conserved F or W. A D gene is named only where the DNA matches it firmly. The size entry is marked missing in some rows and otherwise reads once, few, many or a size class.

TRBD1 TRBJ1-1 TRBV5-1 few TGTGCCAGCAGCTTCGGGACAGGCGCTGAAGCTTTCTTT CASSFGTGAEAFF
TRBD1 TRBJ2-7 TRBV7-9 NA TGTGCCAGCAGCCACCGGGACAGGATTACCTACGAGCAGTACTTC CASSHRDRITYEQYF
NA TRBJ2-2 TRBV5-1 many TGCGCCAACTTCAGGGACCCGAAAACCGGGGAGCTGTTTTTT CANFRDPKTGELFF
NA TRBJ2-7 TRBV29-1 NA TGCAGCAGTTTAGGGCGGATGTCCTACGAGCAGTACTTC CSSLGRMSYEQYF
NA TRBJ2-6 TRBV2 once TGTGCCAGCAGTGAGGGGTCCCGAGGGACTGGGGCCAACGTCCTGACTTTC CASSEGSRGTGANVLTF
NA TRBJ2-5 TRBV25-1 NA TGTGCCAGCAGTGAGCTACTACCCGGGACTGGAGAAGAGACCCAGTACTTC CASSELLPGTGEETQYF
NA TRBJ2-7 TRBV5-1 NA TGCGCCAGCGGCACCTCGGGACGGGGCTCTGTCGAGCAGTACTTC CASGTSGRGSVEQYF
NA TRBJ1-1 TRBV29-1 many TGCAGCGTTGTCAATCAGATGAACACTGAAGCTTTCTTT CSVVNQMNTEAFF
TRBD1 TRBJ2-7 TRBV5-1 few TGCGCCAGCAGCGCGACAGGGAAGGCCCACGAGCAGTACTTC CASSATGKAHEQYF
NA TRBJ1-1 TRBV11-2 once TGTGCCAGCAGCTTAGATCGGAGTAGCGGGAACACTGAAGCTTTCTTT CASSLDRSSGNTEAFF
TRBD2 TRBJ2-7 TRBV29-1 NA TGCAGCGTGACGGGATCAGCGGGAAACACCTACGAGCAGTACTTC CSVTGSAGNTYEQYF
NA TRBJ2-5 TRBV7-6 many TGTGCCAGCAGCCCCCACGCGGAGACCCAGTACTTC CASSPHAETQYF
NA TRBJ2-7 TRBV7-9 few TGTGCCAGCAGCTTGGAAGGGGCAGGCTACGAGCAGTACTTC CASSLEGAGYEQYF
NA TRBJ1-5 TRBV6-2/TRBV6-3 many TGTGCCAGCAGTTACGATAATGGGCCCCAGCATTTT CASSYDNGPQHF
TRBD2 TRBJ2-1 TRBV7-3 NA TGTGCCAGCAGCTTAGGGCGGGGGAGCTCCTACAATGAGCAGTTCTTC CASSLGRGSSYNEQFF
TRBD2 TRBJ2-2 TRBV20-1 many TGCAGTGTGCTAGCGGGAGGCTCCGCCGGGGAGCTGTTTTTT CSVLAGGSAGELFF
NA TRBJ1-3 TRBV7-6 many TGTGCCAGCAGCTTAGCCCTTCCGAACTCTGGAAACACCATATATTTT CASSLALPNSGNTIYF
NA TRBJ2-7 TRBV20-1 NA TGCAGTGCTAGAGAGAGGAGGGGGCAATACGAGCAGTACTTC CSARERRGQYEQYF
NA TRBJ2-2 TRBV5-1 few TGCGCCAGCAGCCCCGGGACGACGAACACCGGGGAGCTGTTTTTT CASSPGTTNTGELFF
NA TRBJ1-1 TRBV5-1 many TGCGCCAGCAGCTTGAAGTCTAGGATTATGAACACTGAAGCTTTCTTT CASSLKSRIMNTEAFF
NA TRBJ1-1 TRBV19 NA TGTGCCACCAGACGTGGGGACACTGAAGCTTTCTTT CATRRGDTEAFF
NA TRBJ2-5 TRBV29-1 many TGCAGCGGTGCAGGGTTTGCTGGAGAGACCCAGTACTTC CSGAGFAGETQYF